The subject of this entry is one TCR beta chain. The antigen is unknown. The data originate from a study of cytomegalovirus exposure and HLA in healthy donors. Study-level information: Of all 400 or so donors who were genotyped, roughly 85% belonged to the Caucasian-associated ancestry cluster.

Vbeta (60) and Jbeta (13) primers were used in the PCR. Repertoires were generated with immunoSEQ multiplex PCR, while TCRdb's copy carries only in-frame clones and drops some. The table includes roughly 110,000 clones, around 80% detected once. The CDR3 sequence is 14 residues long. V was pared by 5 bases and J by 6 bases, with 14 bases between. Germline CDR1 and CDR2: MNHEY and SVGAGI. Study outcomes and limitations: An analysis done earlier found most TCR beta V segments productive about 87% or about 30% of the time.

V gene TRBV6-5 combines with J gene TRBJ2-1, with D perhaps matching TRBD1 (5 bases). The specimen was PBMCs. The clonotype was recovered from a female donor in good health and CMV-seronegative. CDR3 loop: CASSPTAGFNEQFF. For the CDR3, the DNA is TGTGCCAGCAGTCCCACGGCAGGGTTCAATGAGCAGTTCTTC.